Reported below is one T cell receptor beta chain. Its antigen is not identified. Using immunoSEQ multiplex PCR, the repertoire was profiled, and TCRdb retains in-frame clones only, with some absent. The sample includes approximately 100,000 clones, roughly 57% of them seen just once. V trimming: 5 bases; J trimming: 0 bases; junction bases outside the gene matches: 5. Germline V gives CDR1 SGHTA, CDR2 FQGTGA. This CDR3 has 17 amino acids. The sample originates from a study of cytotoxic CD8 clonotypes in ibrutinib-treated CLL. Regarding the study as a whole: Higher clonality was seen at ibrutinib response and a return toward baseline at progression.

The J gene is TRBJ2-3, the V gene TRBV7-3, with 13 bases matching TRBD2. Specimen: PBMCs, collected after 24 months of ibrutinib treatment. The clonotype was recovered from a human donor with chronic lymphocytic leukemia. This CDR3 is CASSTSGGAPSTDTQYF. CDR3 sequence (DNA): TGTGCCAGCAGCACTAGCGGGGGGGCCCCTAGCACAGATACGCAGTATTTT.